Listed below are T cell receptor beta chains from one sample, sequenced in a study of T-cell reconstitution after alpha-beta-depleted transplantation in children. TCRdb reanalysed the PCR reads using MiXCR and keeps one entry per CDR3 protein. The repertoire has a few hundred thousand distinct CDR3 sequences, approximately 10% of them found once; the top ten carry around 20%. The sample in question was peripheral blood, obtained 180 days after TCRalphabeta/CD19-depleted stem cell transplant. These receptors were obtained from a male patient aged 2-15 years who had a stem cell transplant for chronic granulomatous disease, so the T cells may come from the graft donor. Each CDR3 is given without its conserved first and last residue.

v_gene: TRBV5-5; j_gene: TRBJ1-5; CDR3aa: ASSLVEVQPQH
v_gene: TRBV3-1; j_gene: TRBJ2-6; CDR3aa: ASSQKTTGLAGESGANVLT
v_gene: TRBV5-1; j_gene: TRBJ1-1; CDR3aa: ASQQALNTEAF
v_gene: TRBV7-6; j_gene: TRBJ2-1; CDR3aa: ASSLQGRGEQF
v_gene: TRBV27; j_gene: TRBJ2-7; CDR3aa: ASTPGPREQY
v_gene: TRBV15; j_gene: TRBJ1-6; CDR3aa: ATSTTGTDNSPLH
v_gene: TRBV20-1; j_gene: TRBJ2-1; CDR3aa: SADTLTGTGKVYNEQF
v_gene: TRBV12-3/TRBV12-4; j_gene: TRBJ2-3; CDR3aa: ASSLPEGATDTQY
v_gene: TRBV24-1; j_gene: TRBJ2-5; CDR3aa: ATSQSGTLWGETQY
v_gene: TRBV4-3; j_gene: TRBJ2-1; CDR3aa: ASRKSLSYNEQF
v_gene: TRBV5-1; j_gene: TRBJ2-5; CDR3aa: ASSLAGLGPETQY
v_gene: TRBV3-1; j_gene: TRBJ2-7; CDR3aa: ASSFFPAGAHEQY
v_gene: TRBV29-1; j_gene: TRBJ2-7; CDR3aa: SGLTGPPGEQY
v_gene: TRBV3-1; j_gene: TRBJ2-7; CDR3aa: ASSPGTGVY
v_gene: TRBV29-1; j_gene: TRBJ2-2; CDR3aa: SVQWVGTGELF
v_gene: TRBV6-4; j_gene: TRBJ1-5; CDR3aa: ASSEGTGRQPQH
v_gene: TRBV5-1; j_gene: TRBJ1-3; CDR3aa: ASSRGVTGNTIY
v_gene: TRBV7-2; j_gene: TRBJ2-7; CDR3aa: ASSSGPGYEQY
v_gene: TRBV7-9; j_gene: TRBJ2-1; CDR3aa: ASSAKRSSSYNEQF
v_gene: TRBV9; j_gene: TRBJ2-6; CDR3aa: ASSVPKDGNSGANVLT
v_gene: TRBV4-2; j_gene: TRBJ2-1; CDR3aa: ASSHGTTYNEQF
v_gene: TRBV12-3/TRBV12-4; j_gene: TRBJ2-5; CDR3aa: ASRRGKETQY
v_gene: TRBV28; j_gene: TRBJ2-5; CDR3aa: ASRPKGTGAKTQY